This TCR beta chain emerged from a study of blood T cell repertoires in COVID-19. Whole-study context: T cells, B-cell-depleted T cells, or PBMCs provided the cDNA or gDNA that served as material.

Trimming took off 0 bases at V and 6 bases at J, with 6 bases between the two ends. Germline lookup yields CDR1 LGHDT and CDR2 YNNKEL (reference sequence). The CDR3 extends over 13 amino acids. The data were produced by immunoSEQ multiplex PCR, yet TCRdb's version contains in-frame clones alone and is incomplete. The table has about 63,000 clones, approximately 78% seen once; the top ten hold 3.5% to 4%. The sequence was obtained from a middle-aged woman with acute COVID-19. The V gene is TRBV3-1 (or the pseudogene TRBV3-2), the J gene TRBJ1-5; tentative D call: TRBD1 (5 bases). Sequences were obtained from PBMCs or T cells enriched from blood (not recorded which). CDR3 sequence (DNA): TGTGCCAGCAGCCAAGACAGGGTTCAGCCCCAGCATTTT. This codes for CASSQDRVQPQHF.